This is a list of T cell receptor beta chains from one sample in a study of graft-versus-host responses after intestinal transplantation. Measured with immunoSEQ multiplex PCR; TCRdb has only the in-frame clones, and not every one. This table has more than 55,000 clones, roughly 89% appearing once. The specimen comprised PBMCs, sampled 26 days after transplant. Receptors were obtained from a human patient who received an intestinal transplant, so some T cells may come from the graft donor. CDR3s include the opening cysteine and the closing phenylalanine or tryptophan. D genes are given only for firm matches. Only part of the rows carry a size: once, few, many, or a class if the clone is expanded.

TRBV29-1	TRBJ2-3	NA	TRBD1	CSVSQGVGADTQYF	TGCAGCGTCTCTCAGGGGGTGGGTGCAGATACGCAGTATTTT
TRBV4-1	TRBJ2-1	once	TRBD2	CASSQELSSGANNEQFF	TGCGCCAGCAGCCAAGAACTGAGTAGCGGGGCGAACAATGAGCAGTTCTTC
TRBV7-9	TRBJ2-3	NA	TRBD1	CASSFLAGQGTTDTQYF	TGTGCCAGCAGCTTTCTGGCGGGACAGGGAACCACAGATACGCAGTATTTT
TRBV15	TRBJ1-2	NA	NA	CATSRDGEGPEQGYTF	TGTGCCACCAGCAGAGATGGGGAGGGACCCGAGCAGGGCTACACCTTC
TRBV5-1	TRBJ2-1	NA	TRBD2	CASSLREAGGNEQFF	TGCGCCAGCAGCCTCAGGGAAGCGGGAGGAAATGAGCAGTTCTTC
TRBV13	TRBJ2-3	NA	NA	CASSSNPGVGTDTQYF	TGTGCCAGCAGCTCCAATCCAGGGGTCGGCACAGATACGCAGTATTTT
TRBV4-1	TRBJ2-5	once	TRBD1	CASSQDGVRTGSEETQYF	TGCGCCAGCAGCCAAGATGGGGTTAGGACAGGGAGTGAAGAGACCCAGTACTTC
TRBV11-2	TRBJ2-3	NA	TRBD1	CASRSRQGFFSTDTQYF	TGTGCCAGCCGATCTCGACAGGGCTTCTTCTCCACAGATACGCAGTATTTT
TRBV7-2	TRBJ2-7	NA	TRBD1	CASSPWDRGGEQYF	TGTGCCAGCAGCCCCTGGGACAGGGGTGGCGAGCAGTACTTC
TRBV30	TRBJ2-3	NA	NA	CAWTVKGRRDLSTDTQYF	TGTGCCTGGACTGTAAAGGGCAGGCGGGACCTTAGCACAGATACGCAGTATTTT
TRBV27	TRBJ1-2	NA	NA	CASSLMADYGYTF	TGTGCCAGCAGTTTAATGGCAGACTATGGCTACACCTTC
TRBV28	TRBJ2-5	NA	TRBD2	CACGSQETQYF	TGTGCTTGCGGGAGCCAAGAGACCCAGTACTTC
TRBV29-1	TRBJ1-1	NA	NA	CSVTPGRNTEAFF	TGCAGCGTTACACCGGGTCGGAACACTGAAGCTTTCTTT
TRBV27	TRBJ1-4	NA	TRBD1	CASSLRTGGEKLFF	TGTGCCAGCAGTTTACGTACAGGGGGGGAAAAACTGTTTTTT
TRBV21-1	TRBJ1-4	NA	NA	CARLVQGSVVQNEKLFF	TGTGCCAGGTTAGTCCAGGGGTCGGTTGTGCAGAATGAAAAACTGTTTTTT
TRBV5-4	TRBJ2-1	NA	NA	CASSGLPNEQFF	TGTGCCAGCAGTGGACTACCCAATGAGCAGTTCTTC
TRBV7-7	TRBJ2-1	NA	NA	CASSPGRLVSYNEQFF	TGTGCTAGCAGCCCCGGACGACTAGTTTCCTACAATGAGCAGTTCTTC
TRBV2	TRBJ1-1	few	NA	CASSVVGGNTEAFF	TGTGCCAGCAGTGTGGTAGGAGGAAACACTGAAGCTTTCTTT
TRBV4-2	TRBJ2-1	NA	TRBD2	CASSQELAGGGYEQFF	TGTGCCAGCAGCCAAGAACTAGCGGGAGGAGGGTATGAGCAGTTCTTC
TRBV11-2	TRBJ1-4	NA	NA	CASSLAGGSFEKLFF	TGTGCCAGCAGCCTGGCGGGGGGCTCTTTTGAAAAACTGTTTTTT
TRBV6-1	TRBJ1-3	NA	TRBD1	CASSTGTGGNTIYF	TGTGCCAGCAGTACCGGGACAGGCGGAAACACCATATATTTT
TRBV7-9	TRBJ1-2	NA	NA	CASSFGRGYGYTF	TGTGCCAGCAGCTTTGGCAGGGGTTATGGCTACACCTTC
TRBV27	TRBJ2-3	once	TRBD2	CASSFTGGHKEDTQYF	TGTGCCAGCAGTTTCACGGGGGGGCACAAGGAAGATACGCAGTATTTT
TRBV27	TRBJ1-1	once	NA	CASSPIMGGGLNTEAFF	TGTGCCAGCAGTCCCATTATGGGGGGAGGCCTAAACACTGAAGCTTTCTTT
TRBV28	TRBJ2-1	NA	NA	CASSFPHDLSILYNEQFF	TGTGCCAGCAGTTTCCCCCACGACTTATCAATACTCTACAATGAGCAGTTCTTC
TRBV11-2	TRBJ2-7	NA	TRBD2	CASSPASGPVYEQYF	TGTGCCAGCAGCCCAGCTAGCGGACCTGTCTACGAGCAGTACTTC
TRBV19	TRBJ2-2	NA	NA	CASNYGQTNTGELFF	TGTGCCAGTAATTACGGACAGACTAACACCGGGGAGCTGTTTTTT
TRBV6-1	TRBJ1-1	NA	NA	CASGTGPWNTEAFF	TGTGCCAGCGGAACAGGGCCCTGGAACACTGAAGCTTTCTTT
TRBV5-1	TRBJ2-7	NA	TRBD2	CASRHELAGGGYEQYF	TGCGCCAGCAGACATGAACTAGCGGGAGGAGGCTACGAGCAGTACTTC
TRBV11-1	TRBJ2-1	NA	TRBD1	CASSDTGAASNEQFF	TGTGCCAGCAGCGACACAGGGGCCGCCTCCAATGAGCAGTTCTTC
TRBV5-1	TRBJ2-2	NA	TRBD2	CASSLVPGRGTGELFF	TGCGCCAGCAGCTTGGTTCCGGGGCGGGGGACCGGGGAGCTGTTTTTT
TRBV7-3	TRBJ2-7	once	NA	CASSLRSASPPYEQYF	TGTGCCAGCAGCTTAAGGTCGGCTAGTCCTCCCTACGAGCAGTACTTC
TRBV11-2	TRBJ2-7	once	NA	CASSLEVAGEQYF	TGTGCCAGCAGCTTAGAGGTGGCGGGAGAGCAGTACTTC
TRBV7-9	TRBJ1-2	NA	TRBD1	CASSFRQGAPFGLLSF	TGTGCCAGCAGCTTTCGACAGGGGGCTCCTTTTGGCCTACTGTCCTTC
TRBV6-6	TRBJ2-7	NA	NA	CASSYSVQSYEQYF	TGTGCCAGCAGTTACTCAGTACAGTCCTACGAGCAGTACTTC
TRBV4-3	TRBJ1-1	NA	TRBD1	CASSRQGQGITEAFF	TGCGCCAGCAGCCGCCAGGGACAGGGAATCACTGAAGCTTTCTTT
TRBV2	TRBJ2-5	NA	NA	CASSGGTYQETQYF	TGTGCCAGCAGTGGCGGGACGTACCAAGAGACCCAGTACTTC
TRBV5-1	TRBJ2-5	NA	TRBD2	CASSLAASGGVMETQYF	TGCGCCAGCAGCTTGGCGGCTAGCGGGGGGGTGATGGAGACCCAGTACTTC
TRBV15	TRBJ2-3	NA	TRBD2	CATSRDPGPSEGLAGDTQYF	TGTGCCACCAGCAGAGATCCGGGACCCAGCGAAGGACTAGCGGGGGATACGCAGTATTTT
TRBV18	TRBJ2-5	NA	NA	CASSSEREETQYF	TGTGCCAGCTCATCCGAGCGGGAAGAGACCCAGTACTTC
TRBV7-9	TRBJ2-7	NA	TRBD1	CASSPTGVAYEQYF	TGTGCCAGCAGCCCGACAGGGGTGGCCTACGAGCAGTACTTC
TRBV11-2	TRBJ2-1	NA	TRBD2	CASSSQGLAGYNEQFF	TGTGCCAGCAGCTCCCAAGGACTAGCGGGTTACAATGAGCAGTTCTTC